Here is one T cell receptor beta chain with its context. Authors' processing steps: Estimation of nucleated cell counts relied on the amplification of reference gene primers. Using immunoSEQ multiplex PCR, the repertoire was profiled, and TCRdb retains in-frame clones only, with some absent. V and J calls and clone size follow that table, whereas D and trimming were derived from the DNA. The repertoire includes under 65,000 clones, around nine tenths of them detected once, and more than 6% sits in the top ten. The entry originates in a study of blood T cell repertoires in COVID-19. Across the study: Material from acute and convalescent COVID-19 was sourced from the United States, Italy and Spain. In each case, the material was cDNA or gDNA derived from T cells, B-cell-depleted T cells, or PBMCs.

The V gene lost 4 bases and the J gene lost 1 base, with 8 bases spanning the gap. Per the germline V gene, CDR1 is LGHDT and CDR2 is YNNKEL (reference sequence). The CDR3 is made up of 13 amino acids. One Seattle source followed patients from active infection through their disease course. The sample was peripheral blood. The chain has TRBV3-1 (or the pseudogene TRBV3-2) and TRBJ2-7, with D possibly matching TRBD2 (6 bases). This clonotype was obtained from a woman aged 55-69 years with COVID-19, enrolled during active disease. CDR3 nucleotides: TGTGCCAGCAGCCGGGACTCTTCCTACGAGCAGTACTTC. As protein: CASSRDSSYEQYF.